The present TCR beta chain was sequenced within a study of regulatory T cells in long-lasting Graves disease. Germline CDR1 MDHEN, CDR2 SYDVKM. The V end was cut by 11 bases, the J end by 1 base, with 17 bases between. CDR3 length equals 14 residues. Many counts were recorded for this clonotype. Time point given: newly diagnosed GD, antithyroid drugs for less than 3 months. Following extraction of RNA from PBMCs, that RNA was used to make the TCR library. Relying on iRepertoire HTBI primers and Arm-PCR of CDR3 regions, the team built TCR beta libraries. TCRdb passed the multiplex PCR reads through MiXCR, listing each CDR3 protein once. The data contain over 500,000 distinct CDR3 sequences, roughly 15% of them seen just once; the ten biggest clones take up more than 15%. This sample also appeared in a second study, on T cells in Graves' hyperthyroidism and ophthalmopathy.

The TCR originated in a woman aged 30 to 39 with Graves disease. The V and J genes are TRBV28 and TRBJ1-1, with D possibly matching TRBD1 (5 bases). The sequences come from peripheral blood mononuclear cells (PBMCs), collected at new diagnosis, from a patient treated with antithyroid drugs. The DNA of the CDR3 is TGTGCCGAAGCAGAAAGCGGGGGGAACACTGAAGCTTTCTTT. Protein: CAEAESGGNTEAFF.